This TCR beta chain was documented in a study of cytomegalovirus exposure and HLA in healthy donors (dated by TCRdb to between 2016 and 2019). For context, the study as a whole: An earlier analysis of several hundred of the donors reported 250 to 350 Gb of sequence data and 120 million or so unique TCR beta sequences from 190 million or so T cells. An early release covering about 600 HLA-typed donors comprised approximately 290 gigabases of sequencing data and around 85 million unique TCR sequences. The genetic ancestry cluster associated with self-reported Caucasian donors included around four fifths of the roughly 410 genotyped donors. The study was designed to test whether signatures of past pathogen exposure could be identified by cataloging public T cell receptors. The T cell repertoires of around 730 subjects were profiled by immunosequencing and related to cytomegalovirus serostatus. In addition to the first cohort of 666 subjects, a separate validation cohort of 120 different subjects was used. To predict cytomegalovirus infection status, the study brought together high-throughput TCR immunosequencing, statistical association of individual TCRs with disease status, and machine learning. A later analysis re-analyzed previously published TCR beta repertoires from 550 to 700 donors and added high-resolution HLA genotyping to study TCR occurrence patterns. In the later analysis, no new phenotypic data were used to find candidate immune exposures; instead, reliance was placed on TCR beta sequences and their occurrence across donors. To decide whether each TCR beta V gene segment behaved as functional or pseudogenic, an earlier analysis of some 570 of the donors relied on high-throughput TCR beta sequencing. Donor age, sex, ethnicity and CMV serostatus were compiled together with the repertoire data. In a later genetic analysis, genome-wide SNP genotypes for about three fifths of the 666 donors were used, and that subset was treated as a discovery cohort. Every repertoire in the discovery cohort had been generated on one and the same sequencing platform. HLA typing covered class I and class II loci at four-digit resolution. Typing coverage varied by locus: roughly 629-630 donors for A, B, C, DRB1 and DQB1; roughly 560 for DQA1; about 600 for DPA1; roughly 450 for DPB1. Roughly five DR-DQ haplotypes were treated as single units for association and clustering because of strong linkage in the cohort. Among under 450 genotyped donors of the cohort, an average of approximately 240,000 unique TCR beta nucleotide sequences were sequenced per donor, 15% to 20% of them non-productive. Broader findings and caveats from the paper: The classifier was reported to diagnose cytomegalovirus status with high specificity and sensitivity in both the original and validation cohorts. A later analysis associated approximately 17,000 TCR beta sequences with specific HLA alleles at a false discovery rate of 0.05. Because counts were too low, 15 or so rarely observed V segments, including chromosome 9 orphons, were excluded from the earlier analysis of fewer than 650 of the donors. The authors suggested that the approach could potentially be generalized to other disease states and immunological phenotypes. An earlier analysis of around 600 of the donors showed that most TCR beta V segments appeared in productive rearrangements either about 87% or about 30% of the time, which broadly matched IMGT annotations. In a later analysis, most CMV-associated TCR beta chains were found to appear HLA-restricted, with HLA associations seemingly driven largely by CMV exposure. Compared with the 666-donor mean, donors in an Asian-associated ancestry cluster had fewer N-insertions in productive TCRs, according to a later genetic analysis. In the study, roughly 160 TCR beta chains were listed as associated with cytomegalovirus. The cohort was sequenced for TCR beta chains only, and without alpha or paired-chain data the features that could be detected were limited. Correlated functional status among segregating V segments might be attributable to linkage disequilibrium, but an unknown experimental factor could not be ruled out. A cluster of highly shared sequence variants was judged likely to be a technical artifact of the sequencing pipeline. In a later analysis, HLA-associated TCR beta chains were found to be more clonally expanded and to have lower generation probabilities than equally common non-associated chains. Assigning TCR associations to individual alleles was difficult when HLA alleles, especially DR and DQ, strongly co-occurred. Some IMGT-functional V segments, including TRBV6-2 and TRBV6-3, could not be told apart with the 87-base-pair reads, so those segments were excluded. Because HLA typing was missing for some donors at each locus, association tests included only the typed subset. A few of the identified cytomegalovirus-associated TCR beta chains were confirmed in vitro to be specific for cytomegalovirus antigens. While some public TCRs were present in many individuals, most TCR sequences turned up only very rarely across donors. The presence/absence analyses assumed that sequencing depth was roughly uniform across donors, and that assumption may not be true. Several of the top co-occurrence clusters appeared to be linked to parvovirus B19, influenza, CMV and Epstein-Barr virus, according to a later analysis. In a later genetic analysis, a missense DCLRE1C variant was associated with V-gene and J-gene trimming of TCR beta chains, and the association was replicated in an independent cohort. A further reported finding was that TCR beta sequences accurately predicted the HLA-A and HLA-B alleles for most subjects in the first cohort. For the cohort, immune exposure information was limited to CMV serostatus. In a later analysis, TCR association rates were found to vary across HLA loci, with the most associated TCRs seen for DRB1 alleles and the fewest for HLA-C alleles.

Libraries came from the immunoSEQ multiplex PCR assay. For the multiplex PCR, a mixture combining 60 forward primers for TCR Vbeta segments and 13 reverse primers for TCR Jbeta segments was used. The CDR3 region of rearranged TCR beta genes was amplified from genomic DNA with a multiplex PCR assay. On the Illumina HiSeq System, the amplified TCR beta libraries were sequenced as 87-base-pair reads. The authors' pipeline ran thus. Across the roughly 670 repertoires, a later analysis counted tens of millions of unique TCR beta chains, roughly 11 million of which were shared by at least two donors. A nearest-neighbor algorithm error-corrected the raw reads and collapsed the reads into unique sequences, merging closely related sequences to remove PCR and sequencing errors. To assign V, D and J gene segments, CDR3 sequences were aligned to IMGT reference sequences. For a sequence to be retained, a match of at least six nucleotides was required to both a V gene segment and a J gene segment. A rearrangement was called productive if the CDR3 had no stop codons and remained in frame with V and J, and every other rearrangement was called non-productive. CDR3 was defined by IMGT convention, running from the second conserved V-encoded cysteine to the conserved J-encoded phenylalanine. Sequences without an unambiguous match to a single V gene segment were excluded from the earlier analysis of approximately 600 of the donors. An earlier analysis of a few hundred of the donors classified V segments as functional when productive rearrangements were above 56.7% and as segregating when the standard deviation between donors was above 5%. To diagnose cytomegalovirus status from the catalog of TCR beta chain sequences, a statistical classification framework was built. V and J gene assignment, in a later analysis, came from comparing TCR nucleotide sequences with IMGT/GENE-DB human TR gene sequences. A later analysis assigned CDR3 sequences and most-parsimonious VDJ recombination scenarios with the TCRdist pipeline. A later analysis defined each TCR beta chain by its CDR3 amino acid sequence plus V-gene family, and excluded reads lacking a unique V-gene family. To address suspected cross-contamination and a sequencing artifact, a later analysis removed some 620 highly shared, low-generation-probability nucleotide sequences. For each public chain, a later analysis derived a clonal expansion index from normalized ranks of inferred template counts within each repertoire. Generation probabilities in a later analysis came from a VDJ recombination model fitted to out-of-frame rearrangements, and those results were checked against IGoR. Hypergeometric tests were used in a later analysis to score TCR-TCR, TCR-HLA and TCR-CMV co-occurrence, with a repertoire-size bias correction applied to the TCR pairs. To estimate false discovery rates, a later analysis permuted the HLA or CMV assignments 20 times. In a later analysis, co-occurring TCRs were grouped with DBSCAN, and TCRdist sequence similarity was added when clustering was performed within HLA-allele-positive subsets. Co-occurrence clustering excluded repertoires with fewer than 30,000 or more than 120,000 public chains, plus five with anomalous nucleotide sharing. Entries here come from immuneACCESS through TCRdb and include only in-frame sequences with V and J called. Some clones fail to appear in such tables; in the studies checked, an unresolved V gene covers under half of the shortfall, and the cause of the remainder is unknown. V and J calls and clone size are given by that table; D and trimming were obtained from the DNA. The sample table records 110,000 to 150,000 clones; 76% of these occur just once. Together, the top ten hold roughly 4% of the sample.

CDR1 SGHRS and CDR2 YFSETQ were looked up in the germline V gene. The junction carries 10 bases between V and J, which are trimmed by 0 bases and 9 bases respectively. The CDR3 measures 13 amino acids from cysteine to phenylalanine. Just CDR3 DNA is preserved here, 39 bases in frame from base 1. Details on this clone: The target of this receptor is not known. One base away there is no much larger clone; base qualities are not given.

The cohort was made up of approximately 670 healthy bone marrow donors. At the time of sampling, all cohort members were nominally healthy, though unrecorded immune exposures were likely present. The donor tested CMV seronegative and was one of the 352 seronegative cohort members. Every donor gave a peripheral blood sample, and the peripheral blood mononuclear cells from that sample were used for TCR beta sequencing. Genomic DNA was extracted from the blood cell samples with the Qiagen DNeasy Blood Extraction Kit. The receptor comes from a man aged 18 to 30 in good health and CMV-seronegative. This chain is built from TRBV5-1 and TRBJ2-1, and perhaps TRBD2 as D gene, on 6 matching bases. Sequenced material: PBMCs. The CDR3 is CASSLGLVAEQFF. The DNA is TGCGCCAGCAGCTTGGGACTAGTCGCTGAGCAGTTCTTC.